The 17 T cell receptor beta chains in this list originate from one sample, sequenced in a study of T cell changes during pregnancy in multiple sclerosis. Sequenced by immunoSEQ multiplex PCR; TCRdb stores in-frame clones only, minus some. The sample includes roughly 40,000 clones, around 90% of them seen just once. Sample: peripheral blood, taken before pregnancy. The receptor set was obtained from a female donor with multiple sclerosis, enrolled in a pregnancy study.

This clone occurred once. The chain carries TRBV7-9 and TRBJ1-1; 10 nucleotides agree with TRBD1. The CDR3 has 15 amino acids. Germline CDR1 is SEHNR and CDR2 is FQNEAQ (reference sequence). J was trimmed by 4 bases and V by 5 bases; bases with no gene match: 7. CDR3 region: CASSPDRGQSTEAFF. The CDR3 DNA sequence: TGTGCCAGCAGCCCCGACAGGGGGCAGAGCACTGAAGCTTTCTTT.

The V gene is TRBV2, the J gene TRBJ2-7, with 11 bases lining up with TRBD2. CDR3 length equals 14 residues. V trimming: 9 bases; J trimming: 6 bases; junction bases outside the gene matches: 10. Germline V gives CDR1 SNHLY, CDR2 FYNNEI. CDR3 in DNA: TGTGCCAGTCGGGTTAGCGGGAGGGCGCGCGAGCAGTACTTC. Translating it yields CASRVSGRAREQYF.

This chain uses TRBV28 with TRBJ1-1; D possibly corresponds to TRBD1 (5 bases). Looked up from germline, CDR1 is MDHEN and CDR2 is SYDVKM. This CDR3 is 13 amino acids long. Trimming pared 5 bases from V and 1 base from J, leaving 8 bases between. CDR3 sequence reads: CASSPGGNTEAFF. The CDR3 coding sequence is TGTGCCAGCAGTCCCGGGGGGAACACTGAAGCTTTCTTT.

The genes are TRBV30 and TRBJ2-5; D is undetermined. The CDR3 spans 13 residues. V shed 2 bases and J shed 1 base, with 8 bases lying between them. In germline, CDR1 is GTSNPN, CDR2 SVGIG (reference sequence). CDR3 DNA sequence: TGTGCCTGGAGTTTTACTACCCAAGAGACCCAGTACTTC. Translating it yields CAWSFTTQETQYF.

The chain couples TRBV7-2 to TRBJ1-1; 7 bases are shared with TRBD1. The V and J ends lost 6 bases and 1 base, in that order; junction bases with no gene match: 5. The CDR3 runs to 14 residues. Germline loops: CDR1 SGHTA, CDR2 FQGNSA. The CDR3 sequence is CASRLRDRNTEAFF. The CDR3 region has the DNA TGTGCCAGCAGGCTCCGGGACAGGAACACTGAAGCTTTCTTT.

The chain couples TRBV11-2 to TRBJ2-3; D unresolved. Per germline, CDR1 SGHAT and CDR2 FQNNGV. This CDR3 spans 12 amino acids. Trimming stripped 4 bases from V and 4 bases from J, with 6 bases between. This CDR3 reads CASSSPADTQYF. The CDR3 nucleotides are TGTGCCAGCAGCTCCCCCGCAGATACGCAGTATTTT.

The chain links TRBV28 to TRBJ2-7; 8 bases are shared with TRBD1. Germline CDR1 MDHEN, CDR2 SYDVKM. Trimming took 6 bases from V and 0 from J; bases not matched to a gene: 13. This CDR3 region has 17 residues. The CDR3 DNA follows: TGTGCCAGCAGCCCAGCCTACGGGACAGGCGCCTCCTACGAGCAGTACTTC. Its translation: CASSPAYGTGASYEQYF.

The rearrangement links TRBV4-3 to TRBJ2-5; TRBD2 matches 7 bases. V shed 0 bases, J shed 5 bases, and the junction held 6 bases outside the gene matches. Germline-derived CDR1 and CDR2 are LGHNA and YSLEER. This CDR3 has 15 residues. The CDR3 DNA reads as TGCGCCAGCAGCCAAGATTTACTGGGGGGGGAGACCCAGTACTTC. Amino acids: CASSQDLLGGETQYF.

This clone has only one observation. V gene TRBV10-3 combines with J gene TRBJ2-2, with D uncertain. Germline V gene sequence: CDR1 ENHRY, CDR2 SYGVKD. Trimming removed 4 bases at V and 1 base at J, with 4 bases between. CDR3 size: 13 residues. The CDR3 coding sequence is TGTGCCATCAGTGCCGGGAACACCGGGGAGCTGTTTTTT. This translates into CAISAGNTGELFF.

This chain joins TRBV28 and TRBJ2-7; 9 nucleotides align to TRBD2. The CDR3 sequence is 15 residues long. The junction had 8 bases not matched to a gene; V was cut back by 6 bases and J by 2 bases. Germline CDR1 MDHEN, CDR2 SYDVKM. Here the CDR3 DNA reads TGTGCCAGCAGGTTCGGCGGGAGGGCCGCCTACGAGCAGTACTTC. This encodes CASRFGGRAAYEQYF.

This clone appeared a single time. The chain combines TRBV28 with TRBJ2-3, with TRBD2 identical over 7 bases. This CDR3 region has 17 residues. With V trimmed by 4 bases and J by 0 bases, 10 bases remained unmatched. Germline CDR1 is MDHEN and CDR2 is SYDVKM. The CDR3 DNA reads as TGTGCCAGCAGTTCCCCTGGTAGCGGGCCTAGCACAGATACGCAGTATTTT. This gives the protein CASSSPGSGPSTDTQYF.

This clone turned up a few times. V is TRBV28 and J is TRBJ1-2; 7 bases match TRBD1. V lost 3 bases and J lost 8; bases outside the gene matches: 15. Germline V CDR1 and CDR2: MDHEN, SYDVKM. The CDR3 loop spans 16 amino acids. CDR3: CASSLRRGRGSVGYTF. In DNA, the CDR3 is TGTGCCAGCAGTTTGAGGAGGGGCAGGGGGAGTGTAGGCTACACCTTC.

The V and J genes are TRBV28 and TRBJ1-2; tentative D call: TRBD1 (6 bases). The V and J ends lost 2 bases and 4 bases respectively, with 29 bases between them. The CDR3 totals 20 residues. The germline gives CDR1 MDHEN, CDR2 SYDVKM. CDR3 protein: CASSLGSGQKILRTAYGYTF. In DNA form, the CDR3 reads TGTGCCAGCAGTTTAGGCTCAGGACAGAAGATTCTTAGAACCGCCTATGGCTACACCTTC.

The V gene is TRBV10-3, the J gene TRBJ1-1, with D possibly matching TRBD1 (5 bases). V dropped 8 bases and J dropped 4 bases, with 8 bases sitting between them. CDR3 length equals 11 residues. The V gene's germline CDR1 is ENHRY and CDR2 SYGVKD. CDR3 region: CAIGGGTEAFF. The CDR3, as DNA: TGTGCCATCGGGGGAGGCACTGAAGCTTTCTTT.

The chain joins TRBV9 to TRBJ2-7; maybe TRBD2 (6 bases). Germline V gene lookup returns CDR1 SGDLS and CDR2 YYNGEE. The CDR3 is made up of 15 amino acids. V gave up 4 bases and J gave up 2 bases, with 16 bases separating them. The CDR3 protein is CASSPRRTKTYEQYF. The CDR3 DNA is TGTGCCAGCAGCCCCCGCCGGACTAAAACCTACGAGCAGTACTTC.

The genes are TRBV19 and TRBJ1-4; D uncertain. The germline gives CDR1 LNHDA, CDR2 SQIVND (reference sequence). Trimming removed 1 base at V and 0 bases at J, with 9 bases between. This CDR3 comprises 16 residues. In DNA, the CDR3 is TGTGCCAGTAGTATAGGCCCCCAGGCAACTAATGAAAAACTGTTTTTT. Its protein is CASSIGPQATNEKLFF. The variable domain in full, completed from reference TRBV19 and TRBJ1-4, reads DGGITQSPKYLFRKEGQNVTLSCEQNLNHDAMYWYRQDPGQGLRLIYYSQIVNDFQKGDIAEGYSVSREKKESFPLTVTSAQKNPTAFYLCASSIGPQATNEKLFFGSGTQLSVL.

The gene calls are TRBV9 and TRBJ1-1; D is undetermined. Trimming pared 4 bases from V and 3 bases from J, leaving 10 bases between. CDR1 SGDLS and CDR2 YYNGEE come from the germline V gene. The CDR3 length is 13 residues. For the CDR3, the DNA is TGTGCCAGCAGCACGGGTCCTGACACTGAAGCTTTCTTT. It encodes CASSTGPDTEAFF.